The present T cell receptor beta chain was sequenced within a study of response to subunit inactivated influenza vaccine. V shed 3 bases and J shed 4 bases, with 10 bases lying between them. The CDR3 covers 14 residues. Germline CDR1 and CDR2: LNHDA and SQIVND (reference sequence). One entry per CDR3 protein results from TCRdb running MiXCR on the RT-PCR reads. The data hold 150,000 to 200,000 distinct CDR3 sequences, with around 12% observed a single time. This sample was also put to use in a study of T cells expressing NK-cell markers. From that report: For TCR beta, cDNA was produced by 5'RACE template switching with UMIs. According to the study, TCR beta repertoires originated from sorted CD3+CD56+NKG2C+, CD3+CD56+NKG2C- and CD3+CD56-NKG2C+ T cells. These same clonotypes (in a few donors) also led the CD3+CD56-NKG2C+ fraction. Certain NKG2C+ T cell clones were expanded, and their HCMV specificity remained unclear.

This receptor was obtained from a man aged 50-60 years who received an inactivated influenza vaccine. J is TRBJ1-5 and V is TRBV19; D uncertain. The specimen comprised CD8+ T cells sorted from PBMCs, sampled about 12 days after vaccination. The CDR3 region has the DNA TGTGCCAGTAGTATCGGAGCGACGAATCAGCCCCAGCATTTT. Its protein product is CASSIGATNQPQHF.